These T cell receptor beta chains were read from a single sample in a study of T cells in Graves' hyperthyroidism and ophthalmopathy. TCRdb processed the multiplex PCR reads anew with MiXCR; each CDR3 protein has one entry. The sample shows 380,000 or so distinct CDR3 sequences, about 15% of them seen only once. The source material was blood. Receptors were obtained from a woman aged 30 to 39 with Graves' hyperthyroidism. Each CDR3 is given with its conserved first and last residue. A D gene is named only where the DNA matches it firmly. Only some rows state a clone size, as once, few, many or a class for expanded clones.

V	J	size	D	DNA	CDR3
TRBV2	TRBJ2-7	many	TRBD1	TGTGCCAGCAGGCGGACAGGGTGGCCCTACGAGCAGTACTTC	CASRRTGWPYEQYF
TRBV4-2	TRBJ2-1	many	TRBD2	TGTGCCAGCAGCCAAGATTCTAGCGGGAGGTATGAGCAGTTCTTC	CASSQDSSGRYEQFF
TRBV20-1	TRBJ1-1	-	-	TGCAGTGCTATCAGGGGCATGAACACTGAAGCTTTCTTT	CSAIRGMNTEAFF
TRBV11-2	TRBJ2-1	many	TRBD2	TGTGCCAGCAGCTTAGTCCCAGGGACTAGCGGATTCGGTGAGCAGTTCTTC	CASSLVPGTSGFGEQFF
TRBV20-1	TRBJ2-1	many	TRBD2	TGCAGTGCTAGAGGAGGACTAGCGGTCGATGAGCAGTTCTTC	CSARGGLAVDEQFF
TRBV5-1	TRBJ1-1	-	-	TGCGCCAGCATGGGGGGCTCCGGGCACACTGAAGCTCTCTTT	CASMGGSGHTEALF
TRBV12-3/TRBV12-4	TRBJ1-2	many	-	TGTGCCAGCAGTTTAGCGTTGGCCCGGCGAATCTGGGGCTACACCTTC	CASSLALARRIWGYTF
TRBV30	TRBJ2-5	many	-	TGTGCCTGGAGTGTACTGGGGAGCGGAGGGGAGACCCAGTACTTC	CAWSVLGSGGETQYF
TRBV29-1	TRBJ2-7	-	TRBD2	TGCAGCGTGGCTCCTTGGCGGGAGGGCTACGAGCAGTACTTC	CSVAPWREGYEQYF
TRBV7-8	TRBJ2-5	-	-	TGTGCCAGCAGCCCAGGGGCGGGAGAGAGGGGGGGAGAGACCCAGTACTTC	CASSPGAGERGGETQYF
TRBV6-1	TRBJ2-4	many	-	TGTGCCAGCAGCCCCGGCGGCGGGGTCAAAAACATTCAGTACTTC	CASSPGGGVKNIQYF
TRBV6-1	TRBJ1-5	many	-	TGTGCCAGCAGTTTTACGGAAAATCAGCCCCAGCATTTT	CASSFTENQPQHF
TRBV12-3/TRBV12-4	TRBJ1-5	many	-	TGTGCCAGCAGTTTAGGGGGACGGGGCAATCAGCCCCAGCATTTT	CASSLGGRGNQPQHF
TRBV6-1	TRBJ1-2	many	-	TGTGCCAGCAGTTTCTATCATAGGACCGGTTCTGGCTACACCTTC	CASSFYHRTGSGYTF
TRBV6-2/TRBV6-3	TRBJ1-2	many	-	TGTGCCAGCAGTCACGTCAGAAGATATGGCTACACCTTC	CASSHVRRYGYTF